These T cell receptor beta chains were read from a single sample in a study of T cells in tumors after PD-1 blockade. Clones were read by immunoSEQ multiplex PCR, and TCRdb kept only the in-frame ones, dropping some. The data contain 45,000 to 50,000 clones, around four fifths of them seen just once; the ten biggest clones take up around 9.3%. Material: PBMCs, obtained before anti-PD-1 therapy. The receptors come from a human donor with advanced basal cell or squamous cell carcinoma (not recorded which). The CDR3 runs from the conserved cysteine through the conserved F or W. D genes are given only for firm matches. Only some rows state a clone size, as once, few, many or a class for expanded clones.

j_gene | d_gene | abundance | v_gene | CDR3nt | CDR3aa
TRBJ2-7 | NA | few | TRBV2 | TGTGCCAGCAGTGATTACCTAGAGGGAGGATTC | CASSDYLEGGF
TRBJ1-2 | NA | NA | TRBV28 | TGTGCCAGCCGACAGCTAAACCATGGCTACACCTTC | CASRQLNHGYTF
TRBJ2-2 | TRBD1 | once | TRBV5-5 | TGTGCCAGCAGCTTATCAGGGGGTGCCGGGGAGCTGTTTTTT | CASSLSGGAGELFF
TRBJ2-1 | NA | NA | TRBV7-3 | TGTGCCAGCAGCTACTCGACAGGAGGGGGCCACAATGAGCAGTTCTTC | CASSYSTGGGHNEQFF
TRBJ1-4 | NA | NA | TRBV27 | TGTGCCAGCGGGGAAACAGGAAAAACTAATGAAAAACTGTTTTTT | CASGETGKTNEKLFF
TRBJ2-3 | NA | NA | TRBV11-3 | TGTGCCAGCAGCTTAAGGTTCCAGGATACGCAGTATTTT | CASSLRFQDTQYF
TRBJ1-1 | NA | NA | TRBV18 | TGTGCCAGCTCACCGAACAGTGTAACTGAAGCTTTCTTT | CASSPNSVTEAFF
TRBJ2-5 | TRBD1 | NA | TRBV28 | TGTGCCAGCAGTTTATCCACCCGGACAGGATATTCGACCCAGTACTTC | CASSLSTRTGYSTQYF
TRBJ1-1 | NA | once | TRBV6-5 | TGTGCCAGCAGTTCCAGACCTAATGGGGCTTTCTTT | CASSSRPNGAFF
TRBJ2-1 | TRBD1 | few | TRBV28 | TGTGCCAGCAGTAACCGGGACAGGTTGGACAATGAGCAGTTCTTC | CASSNRDRLDNEQFF
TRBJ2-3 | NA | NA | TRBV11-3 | TGTGCCAGCAGCAGGGGGAATACGCAGTATTTT | CASSRGNTQYF
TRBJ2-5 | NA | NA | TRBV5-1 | TGCGCCAGCAGCCAGGGCGGGCAGGGCGGAGAGACCCAGTACTTC | CASSQGGQGGETQYF
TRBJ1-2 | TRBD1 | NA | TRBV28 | TGTGCCAGCAGGGCTCCGGGGACAGGGCTTGGCTACACCTTC | CASRAPGTGLGYTF
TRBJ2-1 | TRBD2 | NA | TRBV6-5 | TGTGCCAGCAGGATAGCGGGGGCCGCCTACAATGAGCAGTTCTTC | CASRIAGAAYNEQFF